The 10 T cell receptor beta chains listed next were all sequenced from one sample in a study of graft-versus-host responses after intestinal transplantation. Profiled with immunoSEQ multiplex PCR; TCRdb holds only in-frame clones, not every one. The sample consists of 11,000 to 15,000 clones, roughly 30% of them appearing once. The sample here was alloreactive CD4+ T cells from a mixed lymphocyte reaction culture, taken before intestinal transplant. Regarding subset: CFSE-low proliferating T cells sorted from approximately 6-day pre-transplant mixed lymphocyte reaction (GvH or HvG direction). The source is a human patient who received an intestinal transplant.

By sample share, this clone is medium-sized. The chain uses TRBV6-1 and TRBJ2-7, with 11 bases fitting TRBD1. Unmatched junction bases numbered 10, after V lost 3 bases and J lost 6 bases. Germline V lookup: CDR1 MNHNS, CDR2 SASEGT. CDR3 length equals 16 residues. The CDR3 region is CASSEEIGTGGGEQYF. CDR3 nucleotide sequence: TGTGCCAGCAGTGAGGAAATCGGGACAGGGGGAGGCGAGCAGTACTTC.

This clone turned up a few times. The gene calls are TRBV6-4 and TRBJ2-2; a weak D match, TRBD2 (5 bases). The V end lost 2 bases, the J end lost 9 bases, and 13 bases lay between the germline ends. The CDR3 loop spans 14 amino acids. Germline values: CDR1 MRHNA, CDR2 SNTAGT. CDR3 DNA sequence: TGTGCCAGCAGTGACACTACTAGGGCCAGGGAGCTGTTTTTT. It encodes CASSDTTRARELFF.

This chain connects TRBV28 to TRBJ1-2, with 7 bases fitting TRBD1. Trimming removed 6 bases from V and 4 bases from J; junction bases left unmatched: 5. The CDR3 spans 13 residues. Germline V lookup: CDR1 MDHEN, CDR2 SYDVKM. The DNA of the CDR3 is TGTGCCAGCAGCACCGGGACAGCCTATGGCTACACCTTC. Encoded protein: CASSTGTAYGYTF.

This chain connects TRBV5-1 to TRBJ2-7; 9 nucleotides align to TRBD1. Looked up from germline, CDR1 is SGHRS and CDR2 is YFSETQ. V lost 2 bases to trimming and J lost 2 bases; unmatched junction nucleotides: 2. CDR3 length: 14 amino acids. CDR3 region: CASSFNRGPYEQYF. In DNA, the CDR3 is TGCGCCAGCAGCTTCAACAGGGGGCCCTACGAGCAGTACTTC.

V usage is TRBV14 and J usage is TRBJ1-3; the D is unclear. The V gene lost 5 bases and the J gene lost 5 bases, with 10 bases spanning the gap. The CDR3 runs 13 residues. Germline lookup yields CDR1 SGHDN and CDR2 FVKESK. Here the CDR3 reads CASSGTDRNTIYF. The CDR3 DNA reads TGTGCCAGCAGCGGAACGGATCGAAACACCATATATTTT.

The chain joins TRBV6-5 to TRBJ2-2, with TRBD2 as a possible D gene (6 bases). The CDR3 sequence is 14 residues long. V was shortened by 0 bases and J by 5 bases, with 7 bases between the two germline ends. The V gene's germline CDR1 is MNHEY and CDR2 SVGAGI. CDR3 protein: CASSYSGGTGELFF. The DNA of the CDR3 is TGTGCCAGCAGTTACTCAGGAGGGACCGGGGAGCTGTTTTTT.

The chain recombines TRBV5-4 with TRBJ1-2; TRBD1 aligns across 7 bases. This CDR3 spans 14 amino acids. Germline CDR1 is SGHNT and CDR2 is YYREEE (reference sequence). The V and J ends lost 4 bases and 5 bases, in that order; junction bases with no gene match: 8. This CDR3 reads CASSLRQGDYGYTF. CDR3 DNA: TGTGCCAGCAGCCTTCGACAGGGCGATTATGGCTACACCTTC.

This clone has only a few counts. The chain couples TRBV6-4 to TRBJ2-1, with D unclear. V dropped 4 bases and J dropped 6 bases, with 13 bases sitting between them. Germline V lookup: CDR1 MRHNA, CDR2 SNTAGT. This CDR3 region has 14 residues. CDR3 in amino acids: CASSVSRSVNEQFF. CDR3 in DNA: TGTGCCAGCAGTGTGTCCAGGTCTGTCAATGAGCAGTTCTTC.

The chain is built from TRBV19 and TRBJ1-3; D unclear. This CDR3 region has 12 residues. Germline assignment: CDR1 LNHDA and CDR2 SQIVND (reference sequence). V lost 7 bases to trimming and J lost 1 base, with 5 bases between them. In DNA, the CDR3 is TGTGCCAGTACAGTTTCTGGAAACACCATATATTTT. Translating it yields CASTVSGNTIYF.

This rearrangement joins TRBV2 to TRBJ2-5; tentatively, D is TRBD1 or TRBD2 (5 bases each). V was trimmed by 2 bases and J by 2 bases, leaving 15 bases between them. The CDR3 runs to 16 residues. The germline CDR1 and CDR2 sequences are SNHLY and FYNNEI. DNA for the CDR3: TGTGCCAGCAGTGAATGGGGACCCCACCCGCAAGAGACCCAGTACTTC. Translated, it gives CASSEWGPHPQETQYF.